This TCR beta chain originates from a study of graft-versus-host responses after intestinal transplantation. This table comes from immunoSEQ multiplex PCR, and its TCRdb copy is limited to in-frame clones, with some not included. The sample holds around 14,000 clones, just under 95% seen once. V was trimmed by 0 bases and J by 4 bases, leaving 19 bases between them. CDR1 and CDR2 (germline): PRHDT, FYEKMQ (reference sequence). The CDR3 covers 19 residues. The sequenced sample was PBMCs, obtained 9 days after transplant. V gene TRBV13 combines with J gene TRBJ2-6; D possibly corresponds to TRBD2 (6 bases). The clonotype comes from a human patient who received an intestinal transplant, so some T cells may come from the graft donor. The CDR3 sequence: CASSLGPGTGVWGANVLTF. The CDR3 nucleotides are TGTGCCAGCAGCTTAGGACCCGGGACGGGAGTATGGGGGGCCAACGTCCTGACTTTC.